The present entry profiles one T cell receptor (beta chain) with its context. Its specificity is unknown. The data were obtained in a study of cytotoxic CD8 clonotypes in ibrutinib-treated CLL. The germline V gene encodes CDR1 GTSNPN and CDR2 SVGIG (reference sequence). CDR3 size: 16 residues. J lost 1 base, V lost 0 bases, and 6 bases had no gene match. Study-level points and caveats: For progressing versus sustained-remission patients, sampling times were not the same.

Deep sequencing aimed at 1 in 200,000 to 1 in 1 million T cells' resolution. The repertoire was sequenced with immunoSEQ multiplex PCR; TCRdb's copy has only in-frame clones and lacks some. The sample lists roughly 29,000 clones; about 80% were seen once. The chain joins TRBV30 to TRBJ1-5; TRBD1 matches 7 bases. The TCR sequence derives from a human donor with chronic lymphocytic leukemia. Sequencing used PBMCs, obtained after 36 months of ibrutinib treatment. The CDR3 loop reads CAWSVGGRGSNQPQHF. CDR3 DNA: TGTGCCTGGAGTGTGGGGGGCAGGGGGAGCAATCAGCCCCAGCATTTT.